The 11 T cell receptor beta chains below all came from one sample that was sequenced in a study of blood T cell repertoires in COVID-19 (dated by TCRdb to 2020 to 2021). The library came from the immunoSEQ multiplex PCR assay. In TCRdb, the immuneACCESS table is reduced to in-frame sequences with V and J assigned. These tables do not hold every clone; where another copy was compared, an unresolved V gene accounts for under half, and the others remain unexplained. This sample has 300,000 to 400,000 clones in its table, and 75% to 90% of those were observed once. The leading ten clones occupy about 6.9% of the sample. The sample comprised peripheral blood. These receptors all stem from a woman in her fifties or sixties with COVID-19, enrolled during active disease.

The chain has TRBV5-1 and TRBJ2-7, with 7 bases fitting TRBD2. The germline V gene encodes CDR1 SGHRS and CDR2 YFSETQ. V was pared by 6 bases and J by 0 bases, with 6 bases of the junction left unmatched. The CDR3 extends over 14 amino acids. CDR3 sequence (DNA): TGCGCCAGCAAGATCGGGGGGAGCTCCTACGAGCAGTACTTC. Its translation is CASKIGGSSYEQYF.

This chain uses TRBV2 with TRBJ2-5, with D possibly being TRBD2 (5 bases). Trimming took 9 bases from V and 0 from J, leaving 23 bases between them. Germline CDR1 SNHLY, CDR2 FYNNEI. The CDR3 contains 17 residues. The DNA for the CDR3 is TGTGCCAGACAAACTAGGAATTGGTATTCGGACCAAGAGACCCAGTACTTC. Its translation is CARQTRNWYSDQETQYF. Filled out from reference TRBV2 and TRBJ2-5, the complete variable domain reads EPEVTQTPSHQVTQMGQEVILRCVPISNHLYFYWYRQILGQKVEFLVSFYNNEISEKSEIFDDQFSVERPDGSNFTLKIRSTKLEDSAMYFCARQTRNWYSDQETQYFGPGTRLLVL.

The CDR3 region has the DNA TGTGCCACCAGTGACCGGGACAGGGGAGACAACACCGGGGAGCTGTTTTTT. Its translation: CATSDRDRGDNTGELFF. The J gene is TRBJ2-2, the V gene TRBV24-1; TRBD1 matches 10 bases. This CDR3 is 17 amino acids long. The V gene end was trimmed by 4 bases and the J gene end by 2 bases; junction bases not matched to a gene: 6. CDR1 KGHDR and CDR2 SFDVKD come from the germline V gene.

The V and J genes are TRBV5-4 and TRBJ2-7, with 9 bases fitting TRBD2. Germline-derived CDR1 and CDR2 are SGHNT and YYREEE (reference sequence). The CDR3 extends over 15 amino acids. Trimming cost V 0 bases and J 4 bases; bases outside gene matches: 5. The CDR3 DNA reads TGTGCCAGCAGCTTGGACTTGCGGGAGGGTTACGAGCAGTACTTC. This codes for CASSLDLREGYEQYF.

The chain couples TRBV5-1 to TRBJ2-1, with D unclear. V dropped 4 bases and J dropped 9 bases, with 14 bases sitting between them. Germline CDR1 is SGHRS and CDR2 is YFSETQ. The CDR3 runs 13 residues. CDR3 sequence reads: CASSPRLRSEQFF. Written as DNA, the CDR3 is TGCGCCAGCAGCCCCCGGCTGAGGAGTGAGCAGTTCTTC.

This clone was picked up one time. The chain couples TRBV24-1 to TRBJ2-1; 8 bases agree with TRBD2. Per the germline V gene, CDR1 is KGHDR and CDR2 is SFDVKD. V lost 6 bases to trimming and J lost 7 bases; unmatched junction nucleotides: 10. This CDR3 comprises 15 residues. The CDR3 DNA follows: TGTGCCACCAGTAGTTTTAGCGGGATTAGGAATGAGCAGTTCTTC. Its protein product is CATSSFSGIRNEQFF.

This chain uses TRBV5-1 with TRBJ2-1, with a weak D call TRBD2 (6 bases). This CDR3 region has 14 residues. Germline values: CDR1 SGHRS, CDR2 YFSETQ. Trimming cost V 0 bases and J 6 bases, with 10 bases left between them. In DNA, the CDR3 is TGCGCCAGCAGCTTGGGGGGCGGGGTCAATGAGCAGTTCTTC. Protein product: CASSLGGGVNEQFF. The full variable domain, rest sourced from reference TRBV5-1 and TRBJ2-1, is KAGVTQTPRYLIKTRGQQVTLSCSPISGHRSVSWYQQTPGQGLQFLFEYFSETQRNKGNFPGRFSGRQFSNSRSEMNVSTLELGDSALYLCASSLGGGVNEQFFGPGTRLTVL.

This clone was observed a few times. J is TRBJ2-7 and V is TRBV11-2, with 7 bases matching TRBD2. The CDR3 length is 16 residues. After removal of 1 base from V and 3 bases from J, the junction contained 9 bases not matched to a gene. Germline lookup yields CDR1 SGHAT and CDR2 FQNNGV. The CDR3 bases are TGTGCCAGCAGCTTAGTTTCCACAAAGCGGGACTACGAGCAGTACTTC. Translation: CASSLVSTKRDYEQYF.

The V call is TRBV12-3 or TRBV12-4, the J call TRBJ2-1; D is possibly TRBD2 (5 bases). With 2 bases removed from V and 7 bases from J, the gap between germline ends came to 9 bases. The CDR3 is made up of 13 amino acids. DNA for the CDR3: TGTGCCAGCAGTTTAACTAGGGCGAATGAGCAGTTCTTC. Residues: CASSLTRANEQFF.

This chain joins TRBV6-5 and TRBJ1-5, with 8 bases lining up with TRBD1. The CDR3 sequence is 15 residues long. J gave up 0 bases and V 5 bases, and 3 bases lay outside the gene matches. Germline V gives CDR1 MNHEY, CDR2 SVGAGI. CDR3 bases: TGTGCCAGCAGTCTGGACAGGGATAGCAATCAGCCCCAGCATTTT. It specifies CASSLDRDSNQPQHF.

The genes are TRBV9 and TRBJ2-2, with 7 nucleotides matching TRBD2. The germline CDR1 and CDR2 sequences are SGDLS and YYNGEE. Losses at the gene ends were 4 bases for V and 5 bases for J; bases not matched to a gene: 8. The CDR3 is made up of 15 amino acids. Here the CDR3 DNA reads TGTGCCAGCAGCCCAGAGGGGAGGGGAACCGGGGAGCTGTTTTTT. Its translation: CASSPEGRGTGELFF. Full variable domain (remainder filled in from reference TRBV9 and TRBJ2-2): DSGVTQTPKHLITATGQRVTLRCSPRSGDLSVYWYQQSLDQGLQFLIQYYNGEERAKGNILERFSAQQFPDLHSELNLSSLELGDSALYFCASSPEGRGTGELFFGEGSRLTVL.